This passage covers 13 T cell receptor beta chains from one sample sequenced in a study of T cells in localized non-small cell lung cancer (dated by TCRdb to 2018 to 2021). Libraries were constructed by the immunoSEQ multiplex PCR assay. The table comes from immuneACCESS by way of TCRdb, which keeps in-frame sequences with V and J called. Part of the clones is missing from these tables; in studies checked, under half for an unresolved V gene and the rest for unknown reasons. The sample yields approximately 40,000 clones; 75% to 90% were counted once. The top ten hold roughly 6.1% of the sample. The sample was peripheral blood, taken before any cancer treatment. All receptors come from a man aged 35-75 years with stage I lung adenocarcinoma.

This rearrangement joins TRBV4-1 to TRBJ2-1; 9 nucleotides line up with TRBD2. Trimming removed 3 bases from V and 7 bases from J; junction bases left unmatched: 10. There are 16 residues in the CDR3. Germline values: CDR1 MGHRA, CDR2 YSYEKL. CDR3 sequence reads: CASSHGGLASKNEQFF. CDR3 DNA: TGCGCCAGCAGCCATGGTGGACTAGCGTCTAAGAATGAGCAGTTCTTC.

The genes are TRBV19 and TRBJ2-5; weak D call: TRBD2 (6 bases). CDR3 length: 14 residues. Looked up from germline, CDR1 is LNHDA and CDR2 is SQIVND (reference sequence). The V and J ends lost 3 bases and 2 bases respectively, with 10 bases between them. The CDR3 nucleotides are TGTGCCAGTAGTATTACGGGGAGGCAAGAGACCCAGTACTTC. Translated, it gives CASSITGRQETQYF.

The chain carries TRBV5-1 and TRBJ2-3; TRBD2 agrees at 11 bases. The CDR3 loop spans 15 amino acids. Germline V CDR1 and CDR2: SGHRS, YFSETQ. V shed 0 bases and J 5 bases; nucleotides not matched to a gene: 2. In DNA form, the CDR3 reads TGCGCCAGCAGCTTGGAACTAGCGGGAGAAGATACGCAGTATTTT. The encoded protein is CASSLELAGEDTQYF. Complete variable domain (other parts from reference TRBV5-1 and TRBJ2-3): KAGVTQTPRYLIKTRGQQVTLSCSPISGHRSVSWYQQTPGQGLQFLFEYFSETQRNKGNFPGRFSGRQFSNSRSEMNVSTLELGDSALYLCASSLELAGEDTQYFGPGTRLTVL.

The rearrangement uses TRBV29-1 and TRBJ2-7; TRBD1 agrees at 7 bases. V shed 1 base, J shed 0 bases, and the junction held 12 bases outside the gene matches. Germline loops: CDR1 SQVTM, CDR2 ANQGSEA. The CDR3 totals 17 residues. Written as DNA, the CDR3 is TGCAGCGTTGAAGGGGATATAGTGGGACAGAGCTCCTACGAGCAGTACTTC. Translating it yields CSVEGDIVGQSSYEQYF.

The J gene is TRBJ1-2, the V gene TRBV18; no clear D. The germline V and J ends were trimmed by 0 bases and 4 bases, with 15 bases remaining between them. The CDR3 is 16 residues long. Germline V gene sequence: CDR1 KGHSH, CDR2 LQKENI. The CDR3 protein is CASSPPSEQTFYGYTF. CDR3 in DNA: TGTGCCAGCTCACCACCGTCGGAACAGACCTTCTATGGCTACACCTTC.

CDR3 sequence (DNA): TGCGCCAGCAGCTTGGCGGCAGGGATGGGCTACGAGCAGTACTTC. Encoded protein: CASSLAAGMGYEQYF. The chain recombines TRBV5-1 with TRBJ2-7, with a tentative D call TRBD1 (5 bases). The length of the CDR3 is 15 residues. The V and J ends lost 0 bases and 3 bases respectively, with 13 bases between them. The germline gives CDR1 SGHRS, CDR2 YFSETQ. Full variable domain (rest looked up from reference TRBV5-1 and TRBJ2-7): KAGVTQTPRYLIKTRGQQVTLSCSPISGHRSVSWYQQTPGQGLQFLFEYFSETQRNKGNFPGRFSGRQFSNSRSEMNVSTLELGDSALYLCASSLAAGMGYEQYFGPGTRLTVT.

V and J are TRBV7-9 and TRBJ1-2; TRBD1 is a possible D gene (5 bases). The CDR3 is 14 amino acids. V was clipped by 2 bases and J by 7 bases, with 14 bases between them. Germline V gene sequence: CDR1 SEHNR, CDR2 FQNEAQ (reference sequence). The CDR3 spells CASSLRGALGGYTF. The DNA for the CDR3 is TGTGCCAGCAGCTTAAGAGGGGCTTTAGGTGGCTACACCTTC.

This clone was picked up one time. At one end the junction does not follow the germline gene, possibly because of a read error. This sample includes further DNA sequences coding for the same CDR3. V is TRBV2 and J is TRBJ1-1, with 8 bases matching TRBD1. The CDR3 contains 12 residues. Germline loops: CDR1 SNHLY, CDR2 FYNNEI. CDR3 bases: TGTGCCAGCAGCGACAGGGGCCCTGAAGCCTTCTTT. Its translation: CASSDRGPEAFF.

V is TRBV7-9 and J is TRBJ2-2, with 8 bases that match TRBD2. Germline trimming cut 2 bases from V and 5 bases from J; bases unmatched to any gene: 10. CDR3 length: 17 residues. CDR1 and CDR2 (germline): SEHNR, FQNEAQ (reference sequence). The CDR3 region is CASSLSLAGRVTGELFF. The CDR3, as DNA: TGTGCCAGCAGCTTAAGTCTTGCCGGGAGGGTGACCGGGGAGCTGTTTTTT.

The V call is TRBV2, the J call TRBJ2-3; D perhaps matches TRBD2 (5 bases). Germline lookup yields CDR1 SNHLY and CDR2 FYNNEI. V shed 5 bases and J shed 8 bases, with 14 bases lying between them. The CDR3 consists of 13 residues. The CDR3 DNA is TGTGCCAGCAGTAATCAGCTAGGAGGTACGCAGTATTTT. This encodes CASSNQLGGTQYF.

The CDR3 loop reads CASSQGRVIAEGYNEQFF. The CDR3 bases are TGTGCCAGCAGCCAAGGTCGGGTAATAGCGGAAGGATACAATGAGCAGTTCTTC. The rearrangement joins TRBV14 to TRBJ2-1, with a possible D match to TRBD2 (6 bases). Per the germline V gene, CDR1 is SGHDN and CDR2 is FVKESK. CDR3 length: 18 amino acids. The ends were cut back, 1 base at V and 4 bases at J, with 20 bases in the middle.

The chain is built from TRBV21-1 and TRBJ2-3; TRBD2 reflects the table's D call only, with no check against the DNA. TRBV21-1 is designated a pseudogene. The CDR3 has 15 residues. The CDR3 protein is CASSNPSGRTDTQYF. In nucleotides, the CDR3 is TGTGCCAGCAGCAATCCTAGCGGACGCACAGATACGCAGTATTTT.

This chain links TRBV5-4 with TRBJ2-3; D is tentatively TRBD1 or TRBD2 (6 bases each). This CDR3 is 15 amino acids long. Trimming stripped 4 bases from V and 0 bases from J, with 12 bases between. Per the germline V gene, CDR1 is SGHNT and CDR2 is YYREEE (reference sequence). The CDR3: CASSRGLESTDTQYF. DNA for the CDR3: TGTGCCAGCAGCCGGGGGCTAGAAAGCACAGATACGCAGTATTTT.